The clone carrying this T cell receptor beta chain was seen at least ten times. Its antigen is currently unknown. The time point was: patch test 1, 2 weeks after DPC sensitization. The sample's treatment: therapeutic diphenylcyclopropenone sensitization with weekly scalp DPC. Someone pulled total RNA out of unfractionated whole blood. The ends were cut back, 3 bases at V and 6 bases at J, with 9 bases in the middle. Germline CDR1 reads SEHNR; CDR2 reads FQNEAQ (reference sequence). The CDR3 totals 13 residues. TCRdb processed the RACE reads anew with MiXCR; each CDR3 protein has one entry. The sample contains tens of thousands of distinct CDR3 sequences, 9.8% of which appear only once. The data stem from a study of human T cells and chemical hapten exposure. Whole-study findings and limits: Controls formed significantly fewer large CDR3 similarity clusters than expanded TCRs did.

The input for sequencing was whole blood, taken in connection with sensitization to the hapten diphenylcyclopropenone (DPC). This chain links TRBV7-9 with TRBJ1-5; D not certain. The TCR sequence derives from a middle-aged woman with alopecia areata. Some clones in this sample may be carry-over from other donors' samples. The CDR3 nucleotides are TGTGCCAGCAGCTTGAATGTGGGTCAGCCCCAGCATTTT. This codes for CASSLNVGQPQHF.